Listed below are T cell receptor beta chains from one sample, sequenced in a study of T-cell memory formation after mild COVID-19. TCRdb passed the 5' RACE reads through MiXCR, listing each CDR3 protein once. The sample has about 150,000 distinct CDR3 sequences, 10% to 15% seen once. Sequences were obtained from PBMCs or a T cell subset sorted from them (not recorded which). The receptors here all came from a man younger than 30 who had mild COVID-19 (a few samples of this study predate the infection). Cell type and time point are not known. Both conserved end residues are part of each CDR3. Fields, in order: J gene, V gene, clone size, D gene, CDR3 DNA, CDR3 protein. A D gene is named only where the DNA matches it firmly. For some rows the clone size is stated as once, few or many, or as a class when expanded; others skip it.

>TRBJ2-3|TRBV6-5|.|.
TGTGCCAGCAGTTACTCGAGGGGGGTCGGTTCAGATACGCAGTATTTT
CASSYSRGVGSDTQYF
>TRBJ2-3|TRBV6-9|few|.
TGTGCCAGCAGTTATGGGATGTGTGCTCCTAGCACAGATACGCAGTATTTT
CASSYGMCAPSTDTQYF
>TRBJ2-3|TRBV15|few|.
TGTGCCACCAGCCCCCCGGCCAGGGCAGATACGCAGTATTTT
CATSPPARADTQYF
>TRBJ2-7|TRBV7-2|few|.
TGTGCCAGCCGCCTTTCCTACGAGCAGTACTTC
CASRLSYEQYF
>TRBJ2-4|TRBV7-9|.|.
TGTGCCAGCAGCCCACCCTATATTCTAGCCAAAAACATTCAGTACTTC
CASSPPYILAKNIQYF
>TRBJ2-7|TRBV30|.|.
TGTGCCTGGAGTAGTATGGGGGGAAACGAGCAGTACTTC
CAWSSMGGNEQYF
>TRBJ2-3|TRBV5-1|many|TRBD1
TGCGCCAGCAGCCCAGGGGGCTTGGGCACAGATACGCAGTATTTT
CASSPGGLGTDTQYF
>TRBJ1-3|TRBV4-3|.|.
TGCGCCAGCAGCCTAGGACTGAGAGGAAACACCATATATTTT
CASSLGLRGNTIYF
>TRBJ1-2|TRBV5-1|few|.
TGCGCCAGCAGCTTGGAGACGGAGGGGTGGATCGGCTACACCTTC
CASSLETEGWIGYTF
>TRBJ2-7|TRBV6-6|few|.
TGTGCCAGCAGTTACCCCGGGGGGCACGAGCAGTACTTC
CASSYPGGHEQYF
>TRBJ1-5|TRBV27|.|.
TGTGCCAGCAGTTTGTCTGGGGGCGCATTTGGCAATCAGCCCCAGCATTTT
CASSLSGGAFGNQPQHF
>TRBJ1-1|TRBV18|few|.
TGTGCCAACTCCCGTGAAGAAGCGGGGACTGAAGCTTTCTTT
CANSREEAGTEAFF
>TRBJ2-1|TRBV23-1|.|.
TGCGCCAGTTTGGACAGCAGACCGTACAATGAGCAGTTCTTC
CASLDSRPYNEQFF
>TRBJ1-1|TRBV20-1|.|.
TGCAGTGCATTCGACAGGAACACTGAAGCTTTCTTT
CSAFDRNTEAFF
>TRBJ2-7|TRBV7-9|.|.
TGTGCCAGCAGCTTACCGGGGGTGACCGAGCAGTACTTC
CASSLPGVTEQYF
>TRBJ1-1|TRBV18|.|TRBD1
TGTGCCAGCTCACCGGGAGTTGAGGGGGCCAAAGCTTTCTTT
CASSPGVEGAKAFF
>TRBJ2-1|TRBV29-1|.|.
TGCAGCGCGACGGCAGGGTTCGTTGGTGAGCAGTTCTTC
CSATAGFVGEQFF
>TRBJ2-3|TRBV29-1|.|.
TGCAGCGCCGCGGGGACCGTGAATGCAGATACGCAGTATTTT
CSAAGTVNADTQYF
>TRBJ2-1|TRBV29-1|.|.
TGCAGCGTTGAAGATCCGGGGGTTCGGTTCTTC
CSVEDPGVRFF
>TRBJ1-1|TRBV6-1|.|TRBD1
TGTGCCAGCATTCGAGGGACAGGGGGAAACACTGAAGCTTTCTTT
CASIRGTGGNTEAFF
>TRBJ2-6|TRBV4-2|.|.
TGTGCCAGCAGCCAAGATGGAGGGGACTCCTCTGGGGCCAACGTCCTGACTTTC
CASSQDGGDSSGANVLTF
>TRBJ2-6|TRBV10-3|.|TRBD1
TGCGCCTCAACACAGGGGACTGGGGCCAACGTCCTGACTTTC
CASTQGTGANVLTF
>TRBJ1-1|TRBV5-1|.|.
TGCGCCAGCAGCTCTCGGGCCGGCGGCACTGAAGCTTTCTTT
CASSSRAGGTEAFF
>TRBJ1-6|TRBV5-1|.|.
TGCGCCAGCAGCTTGAATTTGGGTAATTCACCCCTCCACTTT
CASSLNLGNSPLHF
>TRBJ2-4|TRBV9|few|TRBD1
TGTGCCAGCAGCGCAGGGGGTTCTACCAAAAACATTCAGTACTTC
CASSAGGSTKNIQYF
>TRBJ2-4|TRBV29-1|.|.
TGCAGCGTCGCGACCGTAGCCAAAAACATTCAGTACTTC
CSVATVAKNIQYF
>TRBJ1-2|TRBV7-2|.|.
TGTGCCATCAGCTTAGAGTTGGCAGGGAAATATGGCTACACCTTC
CAISLELAGKYGYTF
>TRBJ2-3|TRBV11-3|.|TRBD2
TGTGCCAGCAGCTCACCGGGGGGTCCGAGGGATACGCAGTATTTT
CASSSPGGPRDTQYF
>TRBJ2-1|TRBV7-2|many|.
TGTGCCAGCAGCTTAAATGCGGCCAATTCCCAGTTCTTC
CASSLNAANSQFF
>TRBJ2-2|TRBV12-3/TRBV12-4|few|.
TGTGCCAGCAGTCCCTACCTGAACACCGGGGAGCTGTTTTTT
CASSPYLNTGELFF